What follows are 6 T cell receptor beta chains derived from one specimen sequenced in a study of early stage breast cancer tumors. The method was immunoSEQ multiplex PCR; TCRdb's version includes in-frame clones alone and lacks a portion of them. The sample contains approximately 14,000 clones, approximately 84% of which appear only once. What was sequenced was normal breast tissue next to the tumor. Every receptor here comes from a person in their twenties or thirties with breast cancer.

V gene TRBV19 combines with J gene TRBJ2-2; D is possibly TRBD2 (5 bases). Trimming took off 4 bases at V and 5 bases at J, with 17 bases between the two ends. The CDR3 has 16 amino acids. The germline gives CDR1 LNHDA, CDR2 SQIVND (reference sequence). The CDR3 nucleotides are TGTGCCAGTAGTACCTACCTAGCTATGTTAACCGGGGAGCTGTTTTTT. Translated, it gives CASSTYLAMLTGELFF.

The chain carries TRBV7-2 and TRBJ2-7; the match to TRBD2 covers 8 bases. This CDR3 is 15 amino acids long. J gave up 3 bases and V 2 bases, and 6 bases lay outside the gene matches. The germline V gene encodes CDR1 SGHTA and CDR2 FQGNSA. The CDR3 sequence is CASSLSGSGHYEQYF. CDR3 bases: TGTGCCAGCAGCTTAAGCGGGAGCGGCCACTACGAGCAGTACTTC. Full variable domain (remainder filled in from reference TRBV7-2 and TRBJ2-7): GAGVSQSPSNKVTEKGKDVELRCDPISGHTALYWYRQSLGQGLEFLIYFQGNSAPDKSGLPSDRFSAERTGGSVSTLTIQRTQQEDSAVYLCASSLSGSGHYEQYFGPGTRLTVT.

A few counts support this clone. V usage is TRBV2 and J usage is TRBJ1-6; D is ambiguous. Germline CDR1 and CDR2: SNHLY and FYNNEI. Trimming took off 7 bases at V and 0 bases at J, with 7 bases between the two ends. The CDR3 covers 14 residues. DNA of the CDR3: TGTGCCAGCAACGGGGACTCCTATAATTCACCCCTCCACTTT. The encoded protein is CASNGDSYNSPLHF.

This chain connects TRBV7-9 to TRBJ2-7; tentative D call: TRBD1 (5 bases). CDR1 is SEHNR and CDR2 is FQNEAQ in the germline V gene (reference sequence). V was clipped by 1 base and J by 4 bases, with 20 bases between them. This CDR3 comprises 17 residues. CDR3 in amino acids: CASSLDQGLRLVYEQYF. For the CDR3, the DNA is TGTGCCAGCAGCTTAGATCAGGGTTTGAGGTTGGTGTACGAGCAGTACTTC.

This rearrangement joins TRBV7-9 to TRBJ2-1; D not resolved. The V end lost 4 bases, the J end lost 7 bases, and 11 bases lay between the germline ends. CDR1 is SEHNR, CDR2 FQNEAQ, per germline (reference sequence). This CDR3 has 13 amino acids. CDR3 in amino acids: CASSSDVRNEQFF. The CDR3 coding sequence is TGTGCCAGCAGCTCCGACGTCCGGAATGAGCAGTTCTTC.

This clone was seen a handful of times. This chain links TRBV7-9 with TRBJ2-1; 8 bases are a match to TRBD1. V shed 4 bases, J shed 1 base, and the junction held 6 bases outside the gene matches. This CDR3 comprises 16 residues. Germline assignment: CDR1 SEHNR and CDR2 FQNEAQ (reference sequence). CDR3 nucleotides: TGTGCCAGCAGCTCTTGGACAGGGTCGTCCTACAATGAGCAGTTCTTC. It encodes CASSSWTGSSYNEQFF. Looking up the rest from reference TRBV7-9 and TRBJ2-1 gives the full variable domain: DTGVSQNPRHKITKRGQNVTFRCDPISEHNRLYWYRQTLGQGPEFLTYFQNEAQLEKSRLLSDRFSAERPKGSFSTLEIQRTEQGDSAMYLCASSSWTGSSYNEQFFGPGTRLTVL.